This entry concerns a single T cell receptor beta chain. These data are taken from a study of technical replicates of blood from several donors. Some clones are missing from TCRdb's copy, which holds only in-frame ones; the method was immunoSEQ multiplex PCR. The data show more than 65,000 clones, around 94% seen once. Germline V CDR1 and CDR2: MGHDK, SYGVNS. The V gene end was trimmed by 3 bases and the J gene end by 6 bases; junction bases not matched to a gene: 6. The CDR3 spans 14 residues. The rearrangement joins TRBV25-1 to TRBJ2-3, with 7 bases aligning to TRBD2. The TCR comes from a human donor in good health. The sequencing input was T cells isolated from PBMCs. The CDR3 coding sequence is TGTGCCAGCAGTGACGTAGCGGGCCCGGATACGCAGTATTTT. It is translated as CASSDVAGPDTQYF. The entire variable domain, with the rest obtained from reference TRBV25-1 and TRBJ2-3, is as follows: EADIYQTPRYLVIGTGKKITLECSQTMGHDKMYWYQQDPGMELHLIHYSYGVNSTEKGDLSSESTVSRIRTEHFPLTLESARPSHTSQYLCASSDVAGPDTQYFGPGTRLTVL.